Shown below are 24 T cell receptor beta chains from a single sample sequenced in a study of shared clonotypes between healthy human individuals. TCRdb keeps only in-frame clones here, not all; method: immunoSEQ multiplex PCR. This sample has approximately 2,300,000 clones, with approximately 90% found just once. The sample was naive CD4+ T cells from PBMCs. Subset defined: CD45RA+ positively selected. Receptors were obtained from a man between 18 and 35 years old in good health. Some clones in this sample may be carry-over from other donors' samples.

The V gene is TRBV14, the J gene TRBJ2-5, with TRBD2 as a possible D gene (7 bases). The CDR3 is made up of 15 amino acids. Germline V gene lookup returns CDR1 SGHDN and CDR2 FVKESK. V gave up 6 bases and J gave up 4 bases, with 18 bases separating them. The CDR3 region is CASSLRGGWGETQYF. In nucleotides, the CDR3 is TGTGCCAGCAGTCTAAGGGGGGGCTGGGGAGAGACCCAGTACTTC.

The rearrangement uses TRBV18 and TRBJ2-1; D ambiguous. CDR1 is KGHSH, CDR2 LQKENI, per germline. The CDR3 loop spans 17 amino acids. The germline V and J ends were trimmed by 2 bases and 0 bases, with 14 bases remaining between them. CDR3 DNA sequence: TGTGCCAGCTCACCATCTCGGCTCCCGAGCTCCTACAATGAGCAGTTCTTC. Translated: CASSPSRLPSSYNEQFF.

The chain has TRBV9 and TRBJ2-7, with D perhaps matching TRBD2 (6 bases). Germline loops: CDR1 SGDLS, CDR2 YYNGEE. This CDR3 is built from 16 residues. Trimming took off 0 bases at V and 2 bases at J, with 15 bases between the two ends. CDR3 bases: TGTGCCAGCAGCGTAGGCCCGACGGGAGAGACCTACGAGCAGTACTTC. Its translation is CASSVGPTGETYEQYF.

This chain joins TRBV28 and TRBJ2-5; 7 nucleotides align to TRBD1. The V gene end was trimmed by 8 bases and the J gene end by 5 bases; junction bases not matched to a gene: 11. CDR3 length equals 14 residues. Looked up from germline, CDR1 is MDHEN and CDR2 is SYDVKM. CDR3 region: CASLTTGVGETQYF. The CDR3 DNA reads as TGTGCCAGCCTTACAACAGGGGTTGGGGAGACCCAGTACTTC.

The chain links TRBV19 to TRBJ1-1; 7 bases agree with TRBD1. The CDR3 sequence is 15 residues long. The V gene end was trimmed by 4 bases and the J gene end by 0 bases; junction bases not matched to a gene: 5. The germline V gene encodes CDR1 LNHDA and CDR2 SQIVND (reference sequence). In DNA form, the CDR3 reads TGTGCCAGTAGTAATCAGGGGACAGTGAACACTGAAGCTTTCTTT. Its translation: CASSNQGTVNTEAFF.

This clone showed up just a few times. The genes are TRBV28 and TRBJ1-1; D remains unclear. The CDR3 loop spans 13 amino acids. The V end lost 7 bases, the J end lost 2 bases, and 11 bases lay between the germline ends. The germline CDR1 and CDR2 sequences are MDHEN and SYDVKM. The chain's CDR3 is CASIDPRNTEAFF. DNA for the CDR3: TGTGCCAGCATCGACCCTAGAAACACTGAAGCTTTCTTT. The entire variable domain, with the rest obtained from reference TRBV28 and TRBJ1-1, is as follows: DVKVTQSSRYLVKRTGEKVFLECVQDMDHENMFWYRQDPGLGLRLIYFSYDVKMKEKGDIPEGYSVSREKKERFSLILESASTNQTSMYLCASIDPRNTEAFFGQGTRLTVV.

The chain is built from TRBV7-8 and TRBJ2-7; D possibly uses TRBD1 or TRBD2 (6 bases each). The V gene lost 4 bases and the J gene lost 7 bases, with 20 bases spanning the gap. There are 15 residues in the CDR3. Germline V gene sequence: CDR1 SGHVS, CDR2 FQNEAQ. Here the CDR3 DNA reads TGTGCCAGCAGCTCAGAAGGGGGGAGGCTAACGGAGCAGTACTTC. Translated, it gives CASSSEGGRLTEQYF.

Notes on this clone: The same CDR3 is also encoded by other DNA sequences in this sample. V gene TRBV5-1 combines with J gene TRBJ2-5; TRBD2 aligns across 13 bases. V lost 4 bases and J lost 5; bases outside the gene matches: 5. Germline assignment: CDR1 SGHRS and CDR2 YFSETQ. The CDR3 extends over 15 amino acids. CDR3 nucleotides: TGCGCCAGCAGCCCGGGACTAGCGGGACCGGAGACCCAGTACTTC. It codes for CASSPGLAGPETQYF.

Written as DNA, the CDR3 is TGTGCCAGCTTTACAGGGGGCGGCACCGGGGAGCTGTTTTTT. Its protein product is CASFTGGGTGELFF. The V gene is TRBV7-9, the J gene TRBJ2-2; the match to TRBD1 covers 9 bases. CDR1 and CDR2 (germline): SEHNR, FQNEAQ (reference sequence). CDR3 length: 14 residues. The V and J ends lost 8 bases and 4 bases, in that order; junction bases with no gene match: 5.

This clone was recorded once. This chain joins TRBV6-5 and TRBJ2-7; D remains ambiguous. V was cut by 5 bases and J by 2 bases, with 7 bases left in between. The CDR3 is 12 amino acids. Germline loops: CDR1 MNHEY, CDR2 SVGAGI. As DNA, the CDR3 is TGTGCCAGCAGTACGGACCCCTACGAGCAGTACTTC. Its translation is CASSTDPYEQYF.

The chain carries TRBV7-9 and TRBJ2-5; a weak D match, TRBD1 (5 bases). CDR3 length equals 14 residues. Germline V gene lookup returns CDR1 SEHNR and CDR2 FQNEAQ (reference sequence). Trimming shortened V by 4 bases and J by 5 bases, and 14 bases separated the two germline ends. The CDR3 is CASSYRQPLETQYF. The DNA of the CDR3 is TGTGCCAGCAGCTATAGACAGCCCCTGGAGACCCAGTACTTC.

This sequence joins TRBV28 and TRBJ2-1; 8 nucleotides match TRBD2. V shed 6 bases and J 0 bases; nucleotides not matched to a gene: 10. The CDR3 totals 17 residues. The germline V gene encodes CDR1 MDHEN and CDR2 SYDVKM. The CDR3 DNA follows: TGTGCCAGCAGACCGGGGAGCGGGAGAGACTCCTACAATGAGCAGTTCTTC. It translates to CASRPGSGRDSYNEQFF.

The V gene is TRBV10-3, the J gene TRBJ2-2; D is uncertain. The CDR3 is made up of 14 amino acids. Trimming cost V 2 bases and J 2 bases, with 6 bases left between them. The germline V gene encodes CDR1 ENHRY and CDR2 SYGVKD. CDR3 coding DNA: TGTGCCATCAGTGAGCTCTCCAACACCGGGGAGCTGTTTTTT. Translation gives CAISELSNTGELFF.

With respect to this clone: One end of the junction fails to match germline, which may point to a read error. This chain links TRBV30 with TRBJ1-2, with a tentative D call TRBD1 (5 bases). The CDR3 contains 12 residues. Germline V CDR1 and CDR2: GTSNPN, SVGIG (reference sequence). The CDR3 sequence: CAWSLSSPGPCF. The DNA for the CDR3 is TGTGCCTGGAGTCTATCCTCCCCGGGACCCTGCTTC.

Of note for this clone: Other DNA sequences in the sample encode the same CDR3. This chain joins TRBV5-1 and TRBJ2-3; the D gene is possibly TRBD1 (6 bases). Germline lookup yields CDR1 SGHRS and CDR2 YFSETQ. This CDR3 is 15 amino acids long. Trimming took 2 bases from V and 3 from J, leaving 13 bases between them. In DNA form, the CDR3 reads TGCGCCAGCAGCTTATCTACAGGGTTTACAGATACGCAGTATTTT. This translates into CASSLSTGFTDTQYF.

V gene TRBV9 combines with J gene TRBJ2-5; D gene ambiguous. Trimming removed 1 base from V and 4 bases from J, with 17 bases in between. This CDR3 spans 16 amino acids. Germline assignment: CDR1 SGDLS and CDR2 YYNGEE. The CDR3 here is CASSVMEHFGPETQYF. CDR3 bases: TGTGCCAGCAGCGTAATGGAACATTTCGGTCCAGAGACCCAGTACTTC.

The chain is built from TRBV10-1 and TRBJ1-4; 9 nucleotides line up with TRBD1. The CDR3 is 14 residues long. V trimming: 2 bases; J trimming: 8 bases; junction bases outside the gene matches: 3. Germline lookup yields CDR1 WNHNN and CDR2 SYGVQD (reference sequence). CDR3 nucleotide sequence: TGCGCCAGCAGTGAGCGGGGACAGGGAGAAAAACTGTTTTTT. Translating it yields CASSERGQGEKLFF.

The V and J genes are TRBV5-1 and TRBJ2-4; 10 nucleotides align to TRBD2. This CDR3 comprises 15 residues. Germline loops: CDR1 SGHRS, CDR2 YFSETQ. Losses at the gene ends were 3 bases for V and 6 bases for J; bases not matched to a gene: 6. In nucleotides, the CDR3 is TGCGCCAGCAGCTCTTCTAGCGGGAGTACAAACATTCAGTACTTC. Residues: CASSSSSGSTNIQYF.

V usage is TRBV19 and J usage is TRBJ2-7; 8 nucleotides match TRBD2. This CDR3 has 13 amino acids. Germline CDR1 reads LNHDA; CDR2 reads SQIVND (reference sequence). V trimming: 7 bases; J trimming: 2 bases; junction bases outside the gene matches: 4. The CDR3 is CASTRAGAYEQYF. In nucleotides, the CDR3 is TGTGCCAGTACGCGAGCGGGAGCCTACGAGCAGTACTTC.

The genes are TRBV9 and TRBJ2-1; D gene unclear. The germline CDR1 and CDR2 sequences are SGDLS and YYNGEE. The CDR3 extends over 14 amino acids. V shed 0 bases and J shed 0 bases, with 4 bases lying between them. The CDR3 here is CASSVGRSYNEQFF. CDR3 DNA sequence: TGTGCCAGCAGCGTAGGGCGCTCCTACAATGAGCAGTTCTTC. The entire variable domain, with the rest obtained from reference TRBV9 and TRBJ2-1, is as follows: DSGVTQTPKHLITATGQRVTLRCSPRSGDLSVYWYQQSLDQGLQFLIQYYNGEERAKGNILERFSAQQFPDLHSELNLSSLELGDSALYFCASSVGRSYNEQFFGPGTRLTVL.

The V call is TRBV9, the J call TRBJ2-7; D uncertain. Trimming took off 0 bases at V and 0 bases at J, with 13 bases between the two ends. CDR1 is SGDLS and CDR2 is YYNGEE in the germline V gene. This CDR3 region has 16 residues. DNA for the CDR3: TGTGCCAGCAGCGTAGGGGATCACCTAAGCTCCTACGAGCAGTACTTC. It yields the protein CASSVGDHLSSYEQYF.

The chain employs TRBV7-8 and TRBJ1-4; D uncertain. The CDR3 covers 12 residues. Germline lookup yields CDR1 SGHVS and CDR2 FQNEAQ. The V gene lost 3 bases and the J gene lost 4 bases, with 3 bases spanning the gap. This CDR3 is CASSFNNEKLFF. The CDR3 DNA sequence: TGTGCCAGCAGCTTTAATAATGAAAAACTGTTTTTT.

There are a few counts of this clone. The chain combines TRBV4-2 with TRBJ2-2; a weak D match, TRBD2 (6 bases). Germline V gives CDR1 LGHNA, CDR2 YNFKEQ. The CDR3 covers 15 residues. Trimming removed 4 bases at V and 2 bases at J, with 11 bases between. As DNA, the CDR3 is TGTGCCAGCAGCCTAAAAGCGGGCAACACCGGGGAGCTGTTTTTT. It translates to CASSLKAGNTGELFF.

Here the CDR3 DNA reads TGCAGCGTTGACCCCACCTCTTTAGGCGAGCAGTACTTC. Translated, it gives CSVDPTSLGEQYF. V is TRBV29-1 and J is TRBJ2-7; D is unresolved. Germline values: CDR1 SQVTM, CDR2 ANQGSEA. V was pared by 3 bases and J by 6 bases, with 15 bases between. The CDR3 totals 13 residues.